The 2 T cell receptor beta chains in this list originate from one sample, sequenced in a study of cytomegalovirus exposure and HLA in healthy donors. A multiplex PCR was run with 60 Vbeta primers and 13 Jbeta primers. Here immunoSEQ multiplex PCR was the method, and the copy in TCRdb shows in-frame clones only, minus some. The sample is made up of about 54,000 clones, and the top ten hold approximately 6.8% of it. Source material: PBMCs. The receptors derive from a woman between 40 and 55 years old in good health and CMV-seronegative.

This chain links TRBV6-5 with TRBJ2-5, with D tentatively TRBD2 (6 bases). V was cut by 2 bases and J by 1 base, with 14 bases left in between. The germline gives CDR1 MNHEY, CDR2 SVGAGI. The CDR3 covers 16 residues. Here the CDR3 reads CASSYGSGAVQETQYF. In DNA, the CDR3 is TGTGCCAGCAGTTACGGATCGGGAGCCGTCCAAGAGACCCAGTACTTC.

The chain employs TRBV11-2 and TRBJ1-1; D might be TRBD1 (5 bases). V was shortened by 5 bases and J by 2 bases, with 9 bases between the two germline ends. The CDR3 extends over 13 amino acids. Germline V gives CDR1 SGHAT, CDR2 FQNNGV. The CDR3 here is CASSRQSNTEAFF. CDR3 sequence (DNA): TGTGCCAGCAGCCGACAGTCAAACACTGAAGCTTTCTTT.